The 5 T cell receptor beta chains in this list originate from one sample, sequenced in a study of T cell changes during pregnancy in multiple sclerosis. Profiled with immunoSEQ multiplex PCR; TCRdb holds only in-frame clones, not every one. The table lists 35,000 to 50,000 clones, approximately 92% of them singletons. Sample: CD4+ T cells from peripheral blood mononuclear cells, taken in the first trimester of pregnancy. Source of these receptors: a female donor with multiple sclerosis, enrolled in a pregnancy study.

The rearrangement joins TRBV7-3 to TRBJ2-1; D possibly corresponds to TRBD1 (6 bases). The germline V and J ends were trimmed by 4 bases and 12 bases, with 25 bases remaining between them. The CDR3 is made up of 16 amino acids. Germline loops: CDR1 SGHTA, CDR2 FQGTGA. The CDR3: CASSSGGRLTGPTQFF. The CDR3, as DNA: TGTGCCAGCAGCTCAGGAGGTCGCCTGACAGGTCCGACGCAGTTCTTC.

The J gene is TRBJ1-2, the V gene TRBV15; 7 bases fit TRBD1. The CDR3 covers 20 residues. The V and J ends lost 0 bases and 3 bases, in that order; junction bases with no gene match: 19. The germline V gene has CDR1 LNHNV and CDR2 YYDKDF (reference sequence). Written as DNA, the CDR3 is TGTGCCACCAGCAGAGAGGGGCGGACAGGCCAGGGTTCGGGTGACTATGGCTACACCTTC. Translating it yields CATSREGRTGQGSGDYGYTF.

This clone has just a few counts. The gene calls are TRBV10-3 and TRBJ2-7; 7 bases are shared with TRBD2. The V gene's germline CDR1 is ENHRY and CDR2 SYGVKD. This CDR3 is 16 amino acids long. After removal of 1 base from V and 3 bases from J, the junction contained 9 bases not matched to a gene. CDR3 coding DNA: TGTGCCATCAGTGAGTGGGAGAGGGGCGGGGGCTACGAGCAGTACTTC. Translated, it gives CAISEWERGGGYEQYF.

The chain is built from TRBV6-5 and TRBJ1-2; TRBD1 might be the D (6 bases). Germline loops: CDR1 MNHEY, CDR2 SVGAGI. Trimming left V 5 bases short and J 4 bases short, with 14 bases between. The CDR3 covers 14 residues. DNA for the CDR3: TGTGCCAGCAGTAATCGACAGGCACCCTATGGCTACACCTTC. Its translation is CASSNRQAPYGYTF.

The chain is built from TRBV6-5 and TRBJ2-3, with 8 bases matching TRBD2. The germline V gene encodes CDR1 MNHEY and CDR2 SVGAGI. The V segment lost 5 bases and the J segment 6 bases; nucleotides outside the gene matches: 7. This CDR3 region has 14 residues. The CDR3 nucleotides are TGTGCCAGCAGTCCGGGAGGGCCAAGGGATACGCAGTATTTT. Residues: CASSPGGPRDTQYF.